The 28 T cell receptor beta chains below come from one sample, sequenced in a study of blood T cells in healthy people across ages. Combining a sample-barcoded 5' primer with a J-beta primer mix, a second PCR ran for about 6 to 11 cycles. TCRdb fed the 5' RACE reads into MiXCR, producing one record per CDR3 protein. The sample records fewer than 750,000 distinct CDR3 sequences, 40% to 50% being singletons. Source material: blood. Receptors originate from a man older than 75 in good health.

This clonotype has a handful of counts. The CDR3 DNA reads as TGTGCCTGGACCCCTACTAGCGTTGGAGAGCAGTTCTTC. This encodes CAWTPTSVGEQFF. This rearrangement joins TRBV30 to TRBJ2-1; 7 nucleotides agree with TRBD2. The ends lost 4 bases at V and 10 bases at J; junction bases unmatched: 10. The CDR3 extends over 13 amino acids. Germline CDR1 reads GTSNPN; CDR2 reads SVGIG (reference sequence).

This clonotype was seen once. DNA of the CDR3: TGTGCCAGCAGCTTAGACCGGGACAGGGGATCCCATGGCTACACCTTC. Translated, it gives CASSLDRDRGSHGYTF. The V call is TRBV11-2, the J call TRBJ1-2, with 10 bases aligning to TRBD1. The CDR3 is 16 residues long. The germline gives CDR1 SGHAT, CDR2 FQNNGV. V dropped 0 bases and J dropped 6; count of bases not matched to a gene: 7. Filled out from reference TRBV11-2 and TRBJ1-2, the complete variable domain reads EAGVAQSPRYKIIEKRQSVAFWCNPISGHATLYWYQQILGQGPKLLIQFQNNGVVDDSQLPKDRFSAERLKGVDSTLKIQPAKLEDSAVYLCASSLDRDRGSHGYTFGSGTRLTVV.

V is TRBV20-1 and J is TRBJ2-1, with 7 bases that match TRBD2. Germline V gives CDR1 DFQATT, CDR2 SNEGSKA (reference sequence). Trimming at V came to 6 bases and at J to 4 bases, leaving 6 bases not matched to a gene. The CDR3 spans 13 residues. The CDR3 bases are TGCAGTGCCCTAGCGGCCGCTTACAATGAGCAGTTCTTC. This translates into CSALAAAYNEQFF.

This clonotype was seen ten or more times. V usage is TRBV6-5 and J usage is TRBJ1-2, with D possibly TRBD1 on 6 matching bases. Germline V gene lookup returns CDR1 MNHEY and CDR2 SVGAGI. V lost 6 bases and J 7 bases, leaving 15 bases between the germline ends. The CDR3 contains 13 residues. This CDR3 is CASRTGTIVGYTF. CDR3 coding DNA: TGTGCCAGCAGAACCGGGACAATCGTTGGCTACACCTTC.

This clonotype was detected a few times. The genes are TRBV20-1 and TRBJ1-1, with no clear D. The CDR3 length is 12 residues. The germline gives CDR1 DFQATT, CDR2 SNEGSKA (reference sequence). V was trimmed by 3 bases and J by 1 base, leaving 6 bases between them. For the CDR3, the DNA is TGCAGTGCTAGTCGGGGGAACACTGAAGCTTTCTTT. The encoded protein is CSASRGNTEAFF.

This chain uses TRBV3-1 with TRBJ2-1; D is unclear. Germline loops: CDR1 LGHDT, CDR2 YNNKEL (reference sequence). Trimming left V 4 bases short and J 0 bases short, with 13 bases between. This CDR3 spans 16 amino acids. CDR3: CASSLPLRSSYNEQFF. The CDR3 DNA sequence: TGTGCCAGCAGCCTCCCCCTTAGGAGCTCCTACAATGAGCAGTTCTTC.

The gene calls are TRBV20-1 and TRBJ2-4, with D perhaps TRBD1 (6 bases). CDR1 and CDR2 (germline): DFQATT, SNEGSKA (reference sequence). V gave up 6 bases and J gave up 3 bases, with 18 bases separating them. The CDR3 is 15 amino acids. The CDR3 DNA sequence: TGCAGTGCCCTGGGGGCTAGCCAGGGCAAAAACATTCAGTACTTC. Amino acid sequence: CSALGASQGKNIQYF.

In its sample, this clonotype was seen many times. The CDR3 spells CASNRGRGKEETQYF. The CDR3 coding sequence is TGTGCCAGCAACCGGGGTCGGGGAAAAGAGGAGACCCAGTACTTC. The rearrangement uses TRBV6-5 and TRBJ2-5; D might be TRBD2 (5 bases). Germline V lookup: CDR1 MNHEY, CDR2 SVGAGI. The ends were cut back, 7 bases at V and 5 bases at J, with 20 bases in the middle. The CDR3 has 15 amino acids.

In this sample, this clonotype turned up a few times. This chain links TRBV4-1 with TRBJ2-7; D remains ambiguous. From germline, CDR1 is MGHRA and CDR2 YSYEKL. V lost 0 bases and J lost 6, with 9 bases in between. There are 13 residues in the CDR3. The CDR3 region is CASSQDILSEQYF. CDR3 DNA: TGCGCCAGCAGCCAAGATATCTTATCCGAGCAGTACTTC.

This clonotype came up a few times. The V call is TRBV18, the J call TRBJ1-4, with D unresolved. Trimming shortened V by 3 bases and J by 4 bases, and 9 bases separated the two germline ends. Per the germline V gene, CDR1 is KGHSH and CDR2 is LQKENI. This CDR3 comprises 14 residues. The CDR3 nucleotides are TGTGCCAGCTCACCCTCGGGCATTAATGAAAAACTGTTTTTT. Encoded protein: CASSPSGINEKLFF. The variable domain in full, completed from reference TRBV18 and TRBJ1-4, reads NAGVMQNPRHLVRRRGQEARLRCSPMKGHSHVYWYRQLPEEGLKFMVYLQKENIIDESGMPKERFSAEFPKEGPSILRIQQVVRGDSAAYFCASSPSGINEKLFFGSGTQLSVL.

The gene calls are TRBV7-8 and TRBJ2-1, with 8 bases identical to TRBD2. Losses at the gene ends were 5 bases for V and 7 bases for J; bases not matched to a gene: 10. In germline, CDR1 is SGHVS, CDR2 FQNEAQ. The CDR3 sequence is 15 residues long. CDR3 loop: CASSPAGTRGNEQFF. CDR3 nucleotides: TGTGCCAGCAGCCCAGCAGGGACTAGAGGTAATGAGCAGTTCTTC. Looking up the rest from reference TRBV7-8 and TRBJ2-1 gives the full variable domain: GAGVSQSPRYKVAKRGQDVALRCDPISGHVSLFWYQQALGQGPEFLTYFQNEAQLDKSGLPSDRFFAERPEGSVSTLKIQRTQQEDSAVYLCASSPAGTRGNEQFFGPGTRLTVL.

The chain uses TRBV29-1 and TRBJ2-1, with D perhaps TRBD2 (6 bases). The CDR3 is made up of 16 amino acids. Trimming removed 7 bases from V and 9 bases from J, with 28 bases in between. Germline CDR1 is SQVTM and CDR2 is ANQGSEA. The CDR3 here is CSADDSRDWELGEQFF. The DNA for the CDR3 is TGCAGCGCTGATGACAGCCGGGACTGGGAGCTAGGTGAGCAGTTCTTC.

V is TRBV20-1 and J is TRBJ2-7, with D perhaps matching TRBD2 (5 bases). The CDR3 has 13 amino acids. Looked up from germline, CDR1 is DFQATT and CDR2 is SNEGSKA (reference sequence). The V end lost 1 base, the J end lost 7 bases, and 14 bases lay between the germline ends. The CDR3 coding sequence is TGCAGTGCTAGAGGTCGGCCGGGGAGAGAGCAGTACTTC. Encoded protein: CSARGRPGREQYF.

For the CDR3, the DNA is TGTGCCAGCAGCCCCGCGTACGTGACAGGGATTTTAGAGACCCAGTACTTC. Encoded protein: CASSPAYVTGILETQYF. The gene calls are TRBV27 and TRBJ2-5; 7 bases fit TRBD1. CDR1 is MNHEY and CDR2 is SMNVEV in the germline V gene (reference sequence). Trimming removed 6 bases from V and 4 bases from J; junction bases left unmatched: 17. The CDR3 runs 17 residues.

The chain links TRBV29-1 to TRBJ2-1; D is unclear. This CDR3 is built from 14 residues. V was trimmed by 7 bases and J by 0 bases, leaving 13 bases between them. Germline V gives CDR1 SQVTM, CDR2 ANQGSEA. This chain's CDR3 is CSAAGRSSYNEQFF. The CDR3 nucleotides are TGCAGCGCCGCCGGGCGGAGCTCCTACAATGAGCAGTTCTTC.

This chain uses TRBV9 with TRBJ2-3; D is unclear. The V gene's germline CDR1 is SGDLS and CDR2 YYNGEE. Trimming pared 1 base from V and 9 bases from J, leaving 12 bases between. This CDR3 spans 13 amino acids. The CDR3: CASSVRAAETQYF. DNA of the CDR3: TGTGCCAGCAGCGTAAGGGCTGCCGAGACGCAGTATTTT.

V gene TRBV6-1 combines with J gene TRBJ2-2; TRBD2 matches at 9 bases. The CDR3 is 17 residues long. Per the germline V gene, CDR1 is MNHNS and CDR2 is SASEGT. V lost 6 bases and J lost 5; bases outside the gene matches: 13. CDR3: CASSRSVSGSKTGELFF. The CDR3, as DNA: TGTGCCAGCAGCCGCTCCGTTAGCGGGAGCAAGACCGGGGAGCTGTTTTTT.

This clonotype was seen a few times. This rearrangement joins TRBV19 to TRBJ2-3; D call uncertain. Germline values: CDR1 LNHDA, CDR2 SQIVND (reference sequence). Trimming shortened V by 4 bases and J by 2 bases, and 10 bases separated the two germline ends. The CDR3 loop spans 14 amino acids. In DNA form, the CDR3 reads TGTGCCAGTAGTACCACGAAAGACACAGATACGCAGTATTTT. Protein sequence: CASSTTKDTDTQYF.

V is TRBV7-2 and J is TRBJ2-2; D is unclear. In germline, CDR1 is SGHTA, CDR2 FQGNSA. V was pared by 10 bases and J by 8 bases, with 8 bases between. This CDR3 has 10 residues. The CDR3 protein is CATWGGELFF. The CDR3, as DNA: TGTGCCACCTGGGGAGGGGAGCTGTTTTTT.

The rearrangement joins TRBV7-2 to TRBJ2-5; D might be TRBD1 (5 bases). The CDR3 has 14 residues. V dropped 1 base and J dropped 0 bases, with 6 bases sitting between them. Germline lookup yields CDR1 SGHTA and CDR2 FQGNSA. CDR3 in DNA: TGTGCCAGCAGCTTAGGGGGCGACCAAGAGACCCAGTACTTC. Protein sequence: CASSLGGDQETQYF.

Only a few counts were recorded for this clonotype. The gene calls are TRBV7-9 and TRBJ2-1; the D gene could be TRBD1 or TRBD2 (5 bases each). CDR1 and CDR2 from the germline V gene are SEHNR and FQNEAQ (reference sequence). V dropped 5 bases and J dropped 11 bases, with 13 bases sitting between them. CDR3 size: 12 residues. In DNA, the CDR3 is TGTGCCAGCAGCACACCGGGACCCCAGCAGTTCTTC. This sequence encodes CASSTPGPQQFF.

The V and J genes are TRBV20-1 and TRBJ1-5; a possible D gene is TRBD1 (6 bases). The CDR3 spans 12 residues. V shed 5 bases and J shed 2 bases, with 7 bases lying between them. The V gene's germline CDR1 is DFQATT and CDR2 SNEGSKA (reference sequence). The CDR3 DNA reads as TGCAGTGCTTCAGGGGGCAATCAGCCCCAGCATTTT. It yields the protein CSASGGNQPQHF.

The rearrangement joins TRBV7-3 to TRBJ2-2, with D maybe TRBD2 (7 bases). This CDR3 is 17 amino acids long. V was clipped by 1 base and J by 6 bases, with 18 bases between them. Per the germline V gene, CDR1 is SGHTA and CDR2 is FQGTGA. The CDR3 sequence is CASSLRVGGASSGELFF. For the CDR3, the DNA is TGTGCCAGCAGCTTAAGAGTAGGGGGGGCTTCGTCCGGGGAGCTGTTTTTT.

This chain uses TRBV9 with TRBJ2-7, with 8 positions matching TRBD2. Per the germline V gene, CDR1 is SGDLS and CDR2 is YYNGEE. CDR3 length: 16 residues. V lost 4 bases, J lost 0 bases, and 9 bases stayed unmatched. The CDR3 spells CASSLSLAESSYEQYF. The CDR3 nucleotides are TGTGCCAGCAGCCTCTCACTAGCGGAGTCCTCCTACGAGCAGTACTTC.

This clonotype was counted a few times. CDR3 coding DNA: TGTGCCAGCAGTTACACCGTTTCCGGGGGATTCGGGGCCGGGGAGCTGTTTTTT. Encoded protein: CASSYTVSGGFGAGELFF. The rearrangement joins TRBV6-5 to TRBJ2-2, with D tentatively TRBD2 (6 bases). The CDR3 covers 18 residues. The V end was cut by 2 bases, the J end by 6 bases, with 22 bases between. CDR1 and CDR2 from the germline V gene are MNHEY and SVGAGI.

The chain joins TRBV27 to TRBJ2-5, with D uncertain. This CDR3 comprises 15 residues. V was trimmed by 1 base and J by 2 bases, leaving 11 bases between them. Germline V gives CDR1 MNHEY, CDR2 SMNVEV (reference sequence). In DNA, the CDR3 is TGTGCCAGCAGTTTATGGTCAAATTCACAAGAGACCCAGTACTTC. This gives the protein CASSLWSNSQETQYF.

This clonotype was recorded a few times. The V call is TRBV21-1, the J call TRBJ2-1; no check of the table's D call, TRBD1, against the DNA was made. TRBV21-1 counts as a pseudogene. This CDR3 contains 16 residues. CDR3 nucleotides: TGTGCCAGCAGCAAACCCCTAGCGGACTCCTACAATGAGCAGTTCTTC. Encoded protein: CASSKPLADSYNEQFF.

V gene TRBV2 combines with J gene TRBJ2-2; perhaps D is TRBD1 or TRBD2 (5 bases each). The CDR3 runs 15 residues. The germline gives CDR1 SNHLY, CDR2 FYNNEI. V shed 7 bases and J shed 6 bases, with 18 bases lying between them. The CDR3 sequence: CASTFDSGAAGELFF. Written as DNA, the CDR3 is TGTGCCAGCACTTTCGACAGCGGAGCAGCCGGGGAGCTGTTTTTT.